Described below is a single TCR beta chain sequence and its context. Its antigen is unidentified. This CDR3 is built from 15 residues. Germline V lookup: CDR1 SGDLS, CDR2 YYNGEE. Germline trimming cut 0 bases from V and 1 base from J; bases unmatched to any gene: 4. This specimen belongs to a study of cytomegalovirus exposure and HLA in healthy donors. The method was immunoSEQ multiplex PCR; TCRdb's version includes in-frame clones alone and lacks a portion of them. The sample includes around 250,000 clones, 90% of them seen just once. Overall study results and limits: Researchers catalogued under 200 TCR beta chains as cytomegalovirus-associated.

The origin of this receptor is a woman aged 30 to 39 in good health and CMV-seronegative. The specimen sequenced was PBMCs. The V and J genes are TRBV9 and TRBJ2-7, with TRBD1 matching 7 bases. The CDR3 DNA is TGTGCCAGCAGCGTAGGCCGGGACAGTTCCTACGAGCAGTACTTC. Amino acid sequence: CASSVGRDSSYEQYF.